Listed below are T cell receptor beta chains from one sample, sequenced in a study of blood T cell repertoires in COVID-19. Libraries were prepared by immunoSEQ multiplex PCR; TCRdb keeps only in-frame clonotypes and omits some of them. The repertoire includes roughly 160,000 clones, over 80% of them detected once, and under 3.5% sits in the top ten. Specimen: peripheral blood. These receptors were obtained from a woman aged 55-69 years with acute or convalescent COVID-19. The CDR3 runs from the conserved cysteine through the conserved F or W. D genes are given only for firm matches. Expanded clones get a size class; other rows say once, few or many, or leave the size out.

>TRBV11-2|TRBJ1-4|NA|NA
TGTGCCAGCAGCTTAGAGGTGCAGGGCCAAGTTACAACTAATGAAAAACTGTTTTTT
CASSLEVQGQVTTNEKLFF
>TRBV19|TRBJ2-1|NA|NA
TGTGCCAGTAGTACCTTACAGGGCCGAAGGGGCAATGAGCAGTTCTTC
CASSTLQGRRGNEQFF
>TRBV28|TRBJ1-1|NA|NA
TGTGCCAGCAGCCCAGGCGACCGGAAATCCGAAGCTTTCTTT
CASSPGDRKSEAFF
>TRBV4-2|TRBJ1-2|TRBD1|NA
TGTGCCAGCAGCCAACCAGGGGGCTATGGCTACACCTTC
CASSQPGGYGYTF
>TRBV7-3|TRBJ2-3|TRBD2|NA
TGTGCCAGCAGCTCACTAGCGGGAACGCAGTATTTT
CASSSLAGTQYF
>TRBV5-6|TRBJ1-5|TRBD1|few
TGTGCCAGCAGCTTGAGAGGGGGCCGTAGCAATCAGCCCCAGCATTTT
CASSLRGGRSNQPQHF
>TRBV9|TRBJ1-1|NA|NA
TGTGCCAGCAGCCCGGAGGACAGACCTAACACTGAAGCTTTCTTT
CASSPEDRPNTEAFF
>TRBV7-2|TRBJ1-2|NA|NA
TGTGCCAGCAGCTTAGCTAAAGGGGTTAACTATGGCTACACCTTC
CASSLAKGVNYGYTF
>TRBV5-1|TRBJ2-2|NA|once
TGCGCCAGCAGCTTCCCCCAGGACAGTCCGGCCGGGGAGCTGTTTTTT
CASSFPQDSPAGELFF
>TRBV7-2|TRBJ2-1|NA|NA
TGTGCCAGCAGCCCTGGCCAGCAGGGTATTTACAATGAGCAGTTCTTC
CASSPGQQGIYNEQFF
>TRBV7-9|TRBJ2-5|TRBD1|once
TGTGCCAGCAGCTTAGGGCAGGGGGCCCAAGAGACCCAGTACTTC
CASSLGQGAQETQYF
>TRBV28|TRBJ2-1|TRBD2|NA
TGTGCCAGCAGGCCGAGTCTAGCGGGGGGGTACAATGAGCAGTTCTTC
CASRPSLAGGYNEQFF
>TRBV11-2|TRBJ2-7|NA|NA
TGTGCCAGCAGCTCACTAGGTGGAGAGCAGTACTTC
CASSSLGGEQYF
>TRBV28|TRBJ1-5|TRBD1|once
TGTGCCAGCAGATCCGGACAGGGTAGCAATCAGCCCCAGCATTTT
CASRSGQGSNQPQHF
>TRBV27|TRBJ1-2|TRBD1|NA
TGTGCCAGCAGTTCCCGGACAGGAGCCCTCTATGGCTACACCTTC
CASSSRTGALYGYTF
>TRBV9|TRBJ1-6|TRBD1|NA
TGTGCCAGCAGCACCTGGACAGGGCCGAATTCACCCCTCCACTTT
CASSTWTGPNSPLHF